One and the same sample provided the 27 T cell receptor beta chains below, sequenced in a study of T cells in Graves' hyperthyroidism and ophthalmopathy. Amplification of TCR beta CDR3 regions was performed using RNA transcripts as template. A set of HTBI primers served as the primers for a first-round RT-PCR of the TCR CDR3. Using its own MiXCR run on the multiplex PCR reads, TCRdb lists one record per CDR3 protein. This table holds over 150,000 distinct CDR3 sequences, 15% to 20% found once. Sequencing input: blood. The receptor source for this set is a woman aged 45-65 years with Graves' hyperthyroidism.

This clonotype appeared many times. The V and J genes are TRBV20-1 and TRBJ2-1; 8 nucleotides match TRBD1. The CDR3 extends over 14 amino acids. CDR1 and CDR2 from the germline V gene are DFQATT and SNEGSKA (reference sequence). J lost 8 bases, V lost 2 bases, and 8 bases had no gene match. The DNA for the CDR3 is TGCAGTGCTAGATCCAGGACAGGGTTAGATGAGCAGTTCTTC. Its protein is CSARSRTGLDEQFF.

This clonotype appeared many times. The chain is built from TRBV4-1 and TRBJ1-1; D might be TRBD1 (5 bases). With 0 bases removed from V and 3 bases from J, the gap between germline ends came to 8 bases. This CDR3 spans 14 amino acids. Per the germline V gene, CDR1 is MGHRA and CDR2 is YSYEKL. The chain's CDR3 is CASSQDVGDTEAFF. The CDR3 nucleotides are TGCGCCAGCAGCCAAGATGTGGGGGACACTGAAGCTTTCTTT.

Comment on this clonotype: The DNA is omitted, as the CDR3 cannot be located on it reliably, and the CDR3 follows TCRdb's listing. The chain recombines TRBV12-3 or TRBV12-4 with TRBJ2-7. The CDR3 is 24 amino acids in total, end residues counted. CDR3 residues: CASANQASMYLCASRTVNSYEQYF.

This clonotype has just a few counts. V is TRBV5-1 and J is TRBJ1-4; perhaps TRBD1 as D (5 bases). CDR1 SGHRS and CDR2 YFSETQ come from the germline V gene. The CDR3 is 17 amino acids. V dropped 4 bases and J dropped 8 bases, with 24 bases sitting between them. This CDR3 reads CASSPLQDATSGEKLFF. CDR3 in DNA: TGCGCCAGCAGCCCCCTCCAGGATGCGACGTCAGGGGAAAAACTGTTTTTT.

This clonotype was detected many times. This chain uses TRBV2 with TRBJ2-2; D is unresolved. The length of the CDR3 is 15 residues. CDR1 is SNHLY and CDR2 is FYNNEI in the germline V gene. Trimming took 4 bases from V and 0 from J, leaving 9 bases between them. CDR3 in DNA: TGTGCCAGCAGTGTACGTGTCACGAACACCGGGGAGCTGTTTTTT. It codes for CASSVRVTNTGELFF.

The table lists this clonotype with many counts. The chain is built from TRBV9 and TRBJ2-7; no firm D call. The V and J ends lost 0 bases and 1 base respectively, with 11 bases between them. Germline CDR1 SGDLS, CDR2 YYNGEE. The CDR3 is made up of 15 amino acids. CDR3 coding DNA: TGTGCCAGCAGCGTAGAAGAAGTTCCGTCCTACGAGCAGTACTTC. This translates into CASSVEEVPSYEQYF.

The chain links TRBV12-3 or TRBV12-4 to TRBJ2-1; D not certain. Trimming shortened V by 1 base and J by 6 bases, and 10 bases separated the two germline ends. The CDR3 loop spans 14 amino acids. CDR3 loop: CASSLERRSNEQFF. In DNA form, the CDR3 reads TGTGCCAGCAGTTTAGAGAGACGGAGCAATGAGCAGTTCTTC.

This clonotype was observed many times. This chain links TRBV20-1 with TRBJ1-2; TRBD1 matches 7 bases. V lost 6 bases to trimming and J lost 8 bases; unmatched junction nucleotides: 15. There are 14 residues in the CDR3. CDR1 is DFQATT, CDR2 SNEGSKA, per germline (reference sequence). The CDR3 nucleotides read TGCAGTGCCCGTAGGGCGACAGGGCCGTCGGGCTACACCTTC. It encodes CSARRATGPSGYTF.

This clonotype came up many times. The chain recombines TRBV28 with TRBJ1-2, with D possibly matching TRBD1 (5 bases). This CDR3 has 15 amino acids. V was clipped by 6 bases and J by 6 bases, with 20 bases between them. Germline V gene data show CDR1 as MDHEN and CDR2 as SYDVKM. CDR3 protein: CASSLVGPTGNGYTF. CDR3 nucleotides: TGTGCCAGCAGCCTTGTGGGGCCGACCGGGAATGGCTACACCTTC.

This rearrangement joins TRBV6-1 to TRBJ1-2, with D tentatively TRBD1 (5 bases). The CDR3 is 13 amino acids. V was pared by 5 bases and J by 5 bases, with 12 bases between. Germline CDR1 MNHNS, CDR2 SASEGT. CDR3 coding DNA: TGTGCCAGCAGTCCCTGGGGGGGGTATGGCTACACCTTC. Its protein is CASSPWGGYGYTF.

This clonotype appeared many times. The chain joins TRBV27 to TRBJ1-5, with D tentatively TRBD1 (5 bases). Germline CDR1 is MNHEY and CDR2 is SMNVEV (reference sequence). The CDR3 consists of 15 residues. Trimming took off 3 bases at V and 1 base at J, with 10 bases between the two ends. The CDR3 loop reads CASSFLRDSNQPQHF. Written as DNA, the CDR3 is TGTGCCAGCAGTTTCCTCCGGGACAGCAATCAGCCCCAGCATTTT.

The table lists this clonotype with many counts. V and J are TRBV5-1 and TRBJ1-6; a possible D gene is TRBD1 (5 bases). Germline V gene data show CDR1 as SGHRS and CDR2 as YFSETQ. V lost 4 bases to trimming and J lost 5 bases, with 16 bases between them. The CDR3 sequence is 16 residues long. CDR3 region: CASSTGPFPNNSPLHF. CDR3 sequence (DNA): TGCGCCAGCAGCACGGGACCGTTTCCTAATAATTCACCCCTCCACTTT.

This clonotype was detected many times. The chain couples TRBV24-1 to TRBJ2-5; no definite D call. Per germline, CDR1 KGHDR and CDR2 SFDVKD. The CDR3 is 11 amino acids. Trimming cost V 9 bases and J 5 bases, with 9 bases left between them. The CDR3 DNA follows: TGTGCCACCGGTGCTGGGGAGACCCAGTACTTC. Translating gives CATGAGETQYF.

This clonotype was observed at least ten times. This chain links TRBV7-9 with TRBJ2-5, with TRBD2 matching 9 bases. The trim removed 1 base at V and 0 bases at J, leaving 3 bases unmatched. The germline V gene encodes CDR1 SEHNR and CDR2 FQNEAQ (reference sequence). This CDR3 spans 16 amino acids. CDR3 amino acids: CASSLVAGDYQETQYF. CDR3 DNA: TGTGCCAGCAGCTTAGTAGCGGGGGACTACCAAGAGACCCAGTACTTC.

This clonotype was detected ten times or more. The V call is TRBV12-3 or TRBV12-4, the J call TRBJ1-2, with D hard to call. Trimming pared 1 base from V and 4 bases from J, leaving 10 bases between. The CDR3 has 14 residues. The CDR3 DNA reads TGTGCCAGCAGTTTAGGGGGTTTTGGCTATGGCTACACCTTC. Amino acids: CASSLGGFGYGYTF.

The sample holds many counts of this clonotype. V and J are TRBV7-9 and TRBJ2-2, with D uncertain. V was clipped by 5 bases and J by 4 bases, with 11 bases between them. CDR3 length equals 14 residues. CDR1 is SEHNR, CDR2 FQNEAQ, per germline (reference sequence). This chain's CDR3 is CASSHDWGTGELFF. For the CDR3, the DNA is TGTGCCAGCAGCCACGACTGGGGCACCGGGGAGCTGTTTTTT.

This clonotype came up many times. The chain couples TRBV7-9 to TRBJ2-7, with 7 bases aligning to TRBD1. Unmatched junction bases numbered 3, after V lost 2 bases and J lost 2 bases. The germline CDR1 and CDR2 sequences are SEHNR and FQNEAQ (reference sequence). The CDR3 is made up of 14 amino acids. CDR3 nucleotide sequence: TGTGCCAGCAGCTTACCCGACAGGGCCTACGAGCAGTACTTC. Residues: CASSLPDRAYEQYF.

This clonotype was detected many times. The genes are TRBV27 and TRBJ2-4, with a weak D call TRBD2 (6 bases). Germline assignment: CDR1 MNHEY and CDR2 SMNVEV (reference sequence). This CDR3 region has 16 residues. V lost 5 bases to trimming and J lost 2 bases, with 16 bases between them. CDR3 DNA sequence: TGTGCCAGCAGTGTAAGGGGAGGAACGACCAAAAACATTCAGTACTTC. This gives the protein CASSVRGGTTKNIQYF.

This clonotype was counted ten times or more. Written as DNA, the CDR3 is TGCGCCAGCAGCTTGTCGGCAGGGGGGAACACAGATACGCAGTATTTT. It codes for CASSLSAGGNTDTQYF. The chain employs TRBV5-1 and TRBJ2-3; tentative D call: TRBD1 (7 bases). Germline V CDR1 and CDR2: SGHRS, YFSETQ. Trimming stripped 1 base from V and 2 bases from J, with 14 bases between. CDR3 length equals 16 residues.

There are many counts of this clonotype. This chain links TRBV15 with TRBJ2-3; D remains unclear. CDR3 length: 14 residues. The germline gives CDR1 LNHNV, CDR2 YYDKDF (reference sequence). V dropped 0 bases and J dropped 4 bases, with 8 bases sitting between them. CDR3 loop: CATSRDRSSDTQYF. CDR3 nucleotide sequence: TGTGCCACCAGCAGAGATAGAAGCTCAGATACGCAGTATTTT.

This clonotype has ten or more counts. DNA for the CDR3: TGTGCCAGCAGCTTAGTCCCCCTCGGACTCGGGAGCACAGATACGCAGTATTTT. Translated, it gives CASSLVPLGLGSTDTQYF. The chain uses TRBV11-2 and TRBJ2-3; a weak D match, TRBD2 (5 bases). With 1 base removed from V and 0 bases from J, the gap between germline ends came to 17 bases. This CDR3 region has 18 residues. Germline assignment: CDR1 SGHAT and CDR2 FQNNGV.

This clonotype was counted between two and nine times. CDR3 residues: CASSPPRTGNSPLHF. CDR3 bases: TGTGCCAGCTCACCGCCGAGGACAGGCAATTCACCCCTCCACTTT. The rearrangement links TRBV18 to TRBJ1-6; 7 positions match TRBD1. The J segment lost 7 bases and the V segment lost 3 bases, leaving 6 bases of the junction unmatched. This CDR3 is 15 amino acids long. Per the germline V gene, CDR1 is KGHSH and CDR2 is LQKENI.

The CDR3 loop is CASSFPAQIRYSNQPQHF. The DNA of the CDR3 is TGTGCCAGCAGTTTCCCCGCACAGATACGCTATAGCAATCAGCCCCAGCATTTT. The V gene is TRBV27, the J gene TRBJ1-5; D gene unclear. Deletions cut 3 bases from V and 0 bases from J, with 18 bases between. Germline assignment: CDR1 MNHEY and CDR2 SMNVEV (reference sequence). The CDR3 is made up of 18 amino acids.

In this sample, this clonotype turned up many times. This chain links TRBV7-9 with TRBJ1-5; D gene uncertain. The length of the CDR3 is 12 residues. Germline-derived CDR1 and CDR2 are SEHNR and FQNEAQ (reference sequence). Trimming took off 3 bases at V and 10 bases at J, with 10 bases between the two ends. The CDR3 loop is CASSFGLEPQHF. The CDR3 DNA is TGTGCCAGCAGCTTCGGATTGGAACCCCAGCATTTT. The full variable domain, its missing parts supplied by reference TRBV7-9 and TRBJ1-5, is DTGVSQNPRHKITKRGQNVTFRCDPISEHNRLYWYRQTLGQGPEFLTYFQNEAQLEKSRLLSDRFSAERPKGSFSTLEIQRTEQGDSAMYLCASSFGLEPQHFGDGTRLSIL.

This clonotype was seen at least ten times. The rearrangement uses TRBV20-1 and TRBJ2-7; possible D gene TRBD1, 5 bases. CDR1 is DFQATT, CDR2 SNEGSKA, per germline (reference sequence). CDR3 length equals 14 residues. The V and J ends lost 3 bases and 3 bases respectively, with 15 bases between them. CDR3 sequence: CSASRTSSSYEQYF. The DNA of the CDR3 is TGCAGTGCTAGCAGGACAAGTAGTAGCTACGAGCAGTACTTC.

On this clonotype: The junction does not match germline at one end; this may be a read error. This chain uses TRBV11-2 with TRBJ2-7; D ambiguous. The CDR3 is made up of 11 amino acids. Looked up from germline, CDR1 is SGHAT and CDR2 is FQNNGV. The CDR3 spells CATSGGYEQHF. Here the CDR3 DNA reads TGTGCCACCTCCGGCGGATACGAGCAGCACTTC.

There are many counts of this clonotype. J is TRBJ2-7 and V is TRBV6-6; 11 bases align to TRBD1. There are 15 residues in the CDR3. Trimming took 0 bases from V and 6 from J; bases not matched to a gene: 4. CDR1 is MNHNY, CDR2 SVGAGI, per germline (reference sequence). Here the CDR3 reads CASSYSGTGGSEQYF. The CDR3 coding sequence is TGTGCCAGCAGTTACTCCGGGACAGGGGGGAGCGAGCAGTACTTC.